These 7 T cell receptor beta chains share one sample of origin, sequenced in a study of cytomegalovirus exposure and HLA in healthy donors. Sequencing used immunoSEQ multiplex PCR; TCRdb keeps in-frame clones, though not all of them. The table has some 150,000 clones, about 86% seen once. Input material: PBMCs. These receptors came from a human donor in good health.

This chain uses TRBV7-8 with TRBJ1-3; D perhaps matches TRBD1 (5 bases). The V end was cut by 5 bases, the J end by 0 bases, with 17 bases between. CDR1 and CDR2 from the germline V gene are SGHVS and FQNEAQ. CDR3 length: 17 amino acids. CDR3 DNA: TGTGCCAGCAGCCCCCGACAGAGTCAAAGCTCTGGAAACACCATATATTTT. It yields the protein CASSPRQSQSSGNTIYF.

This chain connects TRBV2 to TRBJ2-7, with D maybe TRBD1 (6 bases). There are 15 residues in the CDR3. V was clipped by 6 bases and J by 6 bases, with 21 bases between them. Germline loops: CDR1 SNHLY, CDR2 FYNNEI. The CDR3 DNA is TGTGCCAGCAGGAGGGGAACAGGGTATATGGGCGAGCAGTACTTC. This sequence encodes CASRRGTGYMGEQYF.

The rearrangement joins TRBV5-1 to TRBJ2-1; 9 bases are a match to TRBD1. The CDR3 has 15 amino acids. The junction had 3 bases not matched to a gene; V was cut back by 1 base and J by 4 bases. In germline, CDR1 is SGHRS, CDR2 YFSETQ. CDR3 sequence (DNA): TGCGCCAGCAGCTTGCCCGGGACAGGGTACAATGAGCAGTTCTTC. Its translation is CASSLPGTGYNEQFF.

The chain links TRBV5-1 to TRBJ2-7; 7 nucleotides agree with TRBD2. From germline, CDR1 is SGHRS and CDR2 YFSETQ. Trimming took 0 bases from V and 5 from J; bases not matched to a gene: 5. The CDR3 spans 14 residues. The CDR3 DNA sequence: TGCGCCAGCAGCTTGGGGACTAGGTATAACGAGCAGTACTTC. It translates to CASSLGTRYNEQYF.

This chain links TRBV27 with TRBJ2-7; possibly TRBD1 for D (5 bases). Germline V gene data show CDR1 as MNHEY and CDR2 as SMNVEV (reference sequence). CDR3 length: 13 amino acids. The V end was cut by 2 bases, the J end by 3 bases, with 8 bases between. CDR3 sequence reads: CASSLGAFYEQYF. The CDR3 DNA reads TGTGCCAGCAGTTTAGGGGCCTTCTACGAGCAGTACTTC.

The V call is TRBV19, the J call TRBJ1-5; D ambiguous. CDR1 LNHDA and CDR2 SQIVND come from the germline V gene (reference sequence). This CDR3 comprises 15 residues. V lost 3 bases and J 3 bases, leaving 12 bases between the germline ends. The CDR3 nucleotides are TGTGCCAGTAGTATGGATGCGGAGGTCAATCAGCCCCAGCATTTT. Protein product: CASSMDAEVNQPQHF.

CDR3 region: CASSTGGVNTEAFF. CDR3 nucleotides: TGCGCCAGCAGCACTGGGGGGGTGAACACTGAAGCTTTCTTT. This sequence joins TRBV4-3 and TRBJ1-1, with TRBD1 as a possible D gene (5 bases). CDR1 is LGHNA, CDR2 YSLEER, per germline. The CDR3 is 14 residues long. Trimming took 5 bases from V and 0 from J, leaving 10 bases between them.